These 26 T cell receptor beta chains came from one sample sequenced in a study of T cells after yellow fever vaccination. TCRdb analysed the 5' RACE reads with MiXCR anew, one entry per CDR3 protein. The repertoire holds almost 600,000 distinct CDR3 sequences, with around an eighth as singletons. The material was PBMCs, obtained on the day of the yellow fever booster vaccination. All receptors come from a man under 40 who received the YFV17D yellow fever vaccine.

In this sample, this clonotype turned up a few times. The J gene is TRBJ2-3, the V gene TRBV29-1; no clear D. Germline lookup yields CDR1 SQVTM and CDR2 ANQGSEA. Deletions cut 3 bases from V and 1 base from J, with 2 bases between. The CDR3 spans 11 residues. CDR3 residues: CSVERTDTQYF. In DNA form, the CDR3 reads TGCAGCGTTGAGCGCACAGATACGCAGTATTTT.

The rearrangement joins TRBV20-1 to TRBJ2-5; D is possibly TRBD2 (6 bases). CDR3 length equals 15 residues. V was cut by 0 bases and J by 1 base, with 12 bases left in between. Germline CDR1 DFQATT, CDR2 SNEGSKA (reference sequence). This chain's CDR3 is CSARDMGEAQETQYF. In DNA form, the CDR3 reads TGCAGTGCTAGAGATATGGGGGAGGCCCAAGAGACCCAGTACTTC.

The rearrangement joins TRBV7-8 to TRBJ2-1, with D possibly matching TRBD1 (6 bases). Looked up from germline, CDR1 is SGHVS and CDR2 is FQNEAQ. The CDR3 has 14 amino acids. V shed 3 bases and J shed 5 bases, with 11 bases lying between them. The CDR3 here is CASSFVGQNNEQFF. CDR3 nucleotides: TGTGCCAGCAGCTTCGTCGGACAGAACAATGAGCAGTTCTTC.

This clonotype was counted only a few times. This chain uses TRBV20-1 with TRBJ2-1, with D possibly TRBD2 on 7 matching bases. Germline V gene data show CDR1 as DFQATT and CDR2 as SNEGSKA (reference sequence). The CDR3 extends over 13 amino acids. The CDR3 loop is CSTGGQLYNEQFF. CDR3 bases: TGCAGCACGGGGGGACAACTATACAATGAGCAGTTCTTC.

Turning to this clonotype: This is likely a read error, given that the CDR3 carries no conserved phenylalanine or tryptophan at its end. Because the CDR3's place on the DNA is in doubt, the DNA is left out and the CDR3 is given as listed by TCRdb. V and J are TRBV4-2 and TRBJ2-7. The CDR3 numbers 11 amino acids, ends counted. Germline CDR1 is LGHNA and CDR2 is YNFKEQ. CDR3 in amino acids: CASSPLPRGYL.

CDR3 DNA sequence: TGTGCCAGCAGGAGACTAGCGGGAGGCATGGGGGCAGATACGCAGTATTTT. Residues: CASRRLAGGMGADTQYF. The genes are TRBV12-3 or TRBV12-4 and TRBJ2-3; 13 nucleotides match TRBD2. The CDR3 has 17 amino acids. V lost 6 bases to trimming and J lost 4 bases; unmatched junction nucleotides: 10.

The J gene is TRBJ2-7, the V gene TRBV4-3, with 7 bases aligning to TRBD1. V lost 3 bases, J lost 2 bases, and 4 bases stayed unmatched. The germline V gene has CDR1 LGHNA and CDR2 YSLEER. The CDR3 is 14 residues long. The CDR3 here is CASSHNRGAYEQYF. The CDR3 DNA reads TGCGCCAGCAGCCACAACAGGGGCGCCTACGAGCAGTACTTC.

V gene TRBV20-1 combines with J gene TRBJ2-5; 7 bases align to TRBD2. J lost 4 bases, V lost 0 bases, and 5 bases had no gene match. The CDR3 extends over 14 amino acids. CDR1 DFQATT and CDR2 SNEGSKA come from the germline V gene (reference sequence). CDR3 amino acids: CSAREGGVGETQYF. CDR3 DNA sequence: TGCAGTGCTAGAGAGGGGGGGGTAGGAGAGACCCAGTACTTC.

This clonotype has more than one count but fewer than ten. The V call is TRBV2, the J call TRBJ2-1; the match to TRBD2 covers 13 bases. With 7 bases clipped from V and 9 bases from J, the junction kept 9 bases outside the gene matches. Germline V gene data show CDR1 as SNHLY and CDR2 as FYNNEI. This CDR3 has 15 residues. This CDR3 is CASTLGLAGAIEQFF. The CDR3 DNA reads TGTGCCAGCACCTTAGGACTAGCGGGAGCTATTGAGCAGTTCTTC.

In its sample, this clonotype was seen a few times. The chain uses TRBV20-1 and TRBJ1-5; D not certain. The ends were cut back, 6 bases at V and 4 bases at J, with 13 bases in the middle. CDR1 DFQATT and CDR2 SNEGSKA come from the germline V gene (reference sequence). This CDR3 is 13 amino acids long. This CDR3 is CSAKTRTNQPQHF. Here the CDR3 DNA reads TGCAGTGCCAAGACAAGGACGAATCAGCCCCAGCATTTT.

This clonotype came up a few times. One junction end does not reproduce the germline sequence, and a read error may be involved. In DNA form, the CDR3 reads TGCGCCAGCAGACAAGCGGTGGGGACCGGTTCCGGCGAAGAGACCCAGTACTTC. It is translated as CASRQAVGTGSGEETQYF. V usage is TRBV4-3 and J usage is TRBJ2-5, with D tentatively TRBD1 or TRBD2 (5 bases each). Per the germline V gene, CDR1 is LGHNA and CDR2 is YSLEER. The CDR3 runs 18 residues.

The chain uses TRBV19 and TRBJ2-7; 7 bases line up with TRBD2. CDR1 is LNHDA, CDR2 SQIVND, per germline (reference sequence). Unmatched junction bases numbered 10, after V lost 6 bases and J lost 5 bases. The CDR3 has 14 amino acids. CDR3 protein: CASSLTSLRNEQYF. The CDR3 DNA reads TGTGCCAGTAGCCTGACTAGCTTGAGGAACGAGCAGTACTTC.

This clonotype was counted ten times or more. The rearrangement joins TRBV10-3 to TRBJ2-7; D unclear. This CDR3 spans 11 amino acids. The germline V gene encodes CDR1 ENHRY and CDR2 SYGVKD. Deletions cut 3 bases from V and 5 bases from J, with 5 bases between. The CDR3 loop is CAISERHEQYF. In nucleotides, the CDR3 is TGTGCCATCAGTGAAAGACACGAGCAGTACTTC.

This clonotype turned up a few times. This chain uses TRBV29-1 with TRBJ2-3, with D hard to call. CDR3 length equals 13 residues. Trimming removed 1 base from V and 2 bases from J, with 7 bases in between. The germline V gene encodes CDR1 SQVTM and CDR2 ANQGSEA. CDR3 in DNA: TGCAGCGTTGAAGGGGCGCACACAGATACGCAGTATTTT. It is translated as CSVEGAHTDTQYF.

This clonotype was seen a handful of times. This sequence joins TRBV3-1 and TRBJ2-7; 11 bases fit TRBD2. The CDR3 loop spans 18 amino acids. Per the germline V gene, CDR1 is LGHDT and CDR2 is YNNKEL (reference sequence). Trimming cost V 0 bases and J 3 bases; bases outside gene matches: 10. The CDR3 DNA reads as TGTGCCAGCAGCCAAGACGGGGGGCGACTAGCGGGAATCTACGAGCAGTACTTC. It is translated as CASSQDGGRLAGIYEQYF.

In this sample, this clonotype turned up a few times. The gene calls are TRBV4-3 and TRBJ2-7; 7 bases are a match to TRBD1. With V trimmed by 8 bases and J by 7 bases, 14 bases remained unmatched. The CDR3 loop spans 14 amino acids. Germline CDR1 LGHNA, CDR2 YSLEER. CDR3 sequence: CASGRNGTACEQYF. Written as DNA, the CDR3 is TGCGCCAGCGGACGAAACGGGACAGCTTGTGAGCAGTACTTC.

In this sample, this clonotype turned up many times. V usage is TRBV12-3 or TRBV12-4 and J usage is TRBJ1-1, with 8 bases matching TRBD1. Trimming at V came to 6 bases and at J to 8 bases, leaving 8 bases not matched to a gene. This CDR3 contains 13 residues. CDR3 nucleotides: TGTGCCAGCAGACCGCAGGGGGCTGGGGAAGCTTTCTTT. This encodes CASRPQGAGEAFF.

This clonotype was counted between two and nine times. J is TRBJ1-1 and V is TRBV27, with D perhaps matching TRBD1 (5 bases). CDR1 and CDR2 (germline): MNHEY, SMNVEV (reference sequence). CDR3 length equals 14 residues. V was clipped by 7 bases and J by 6 bases, with 18 bases between them. Here the CDR3 reads CASNKVQGGSEAFF. The CDR3 coding sequence is TGTGCCAGCAATAAGGTCCAGGGCGGTTCTGAAGCTTTCTTT.

This clonotype has a handful of counts. The rearrangement uses TRBV3-1 and TRBJ1-1; 8 bases are a match to TRBD1. With V trimmed by 0 bases and J by 0 bases, 6 bases remained unmatched. Germline values: CDR1 LGHDT, CDR2 YNNKEL (reference sequence). The CDR3 covers 17 residues. This CDR3 reads CASSQDRTGPMNTEAFF. In nucleotides, the CDR3 is TGTGCCAGCAGCCAAGATAGGACAGGGCCGATGAACACTGAAGCTTTCTTT.

The chain recombines TRBV5-6 with TRBJ2-1, with D unclear. Germline V gives CDR1 SGHDT, CDR2 YYEEEE. CDR3 size: 17 residues. Trimming pared 2 bases from V and 4 bases from J, leaving 19 bases between. The CDR3 region has the DNA TGTGCCAGCAGCTTATTGGGCAATCGACGGAAATACAATGAGCAGTTCTTC. As protein: CASSLLGNRRKYNEQFF.

This clonotype has just a few counts. The chain couples TRBV5-4 to TRBJ2-5; D ambiguous. Germline CDR1 reads SGHNT; CDR2 reads YYREEE (reference sequence). The CDR3 is 13 amino acids. Between the trimmed V and J ends, which lost 1 base and 5 bases, there was a span of 9 bases. The CDR3, as DNA: TGTGCCAGCAGCTTGAAGGCTGATGAGACCCAGTACTTC. It encodes CASSLKADETQYF.

This chain uses TRBV28 with TRBJ1-6; D remains ambiguous. Germline-derived CDR1 and CDR2 are MDHEN and SYDVKM. The ends were cut back, 7 bases at V and 7 bases at J, with 29 bases in the middle. CDR3 length: 19 amino acids. Here the CDR3 DNA reads TGTGCCAGCAACCCGCTAGGATCCGGGAGAGCCTTCAGCAATTCACCCCTCCACTTT. It codes for CASNPLGSGRAFSNSPLHF. Full variable domain (missing parts from reference TRBV28 and TRBJ1-6): DVKVTQSSRYLVKRTGEKVFLECVQDMDHENMFWYRQDPGLGLRLIYFSYDVKMKEKGDIPEGYSVSREKKERFSLILESASTNQTSMYLCASNPLGSGRAFSNSPLHFGNGTRLTVT.

The chain recombines TRBV20-1 with TRBJ1-6; D uncertain. The CDR3 extends over 13 amino acids. Germline V gene data show CDR1 as DFQATT and CDR2 as SNEGSKA (reference sequence). Trimming removed 6 bases from V and 1 base from J, with 7 bases in between. CDR3 in amino acids: CSAAGSYNSPLHF. In nucleotides, the CDR3 is TGCAGTGCCGCGGGGTCCTATAATTCACCCCTCCACTTT.

CDR3 loop: CASRIGIGYNEQFF. DNA of the CDR3: TGTGCCAGCAGAATTGGTATAGGCTACAATGAGCAGTTCTTC. The chain couples TRBV2 to TRBJ2-1; unclear D gene. This CDR3 has 14 amino acids. The V and J ends lost 6 bases and 3 bases respectively, with 12 bases between them. Germline CDR1 SNHLY, CDR2 FYNNEI.

The chain couples TRBV30 to TRBJ2-5; unclear D gene. CDR3 length equals 13 residues. Germline V lookup: CDR1 GTSNPN, CDR2 SVGIG (reference sequence). The germline V and J ends were trimmed by 4 bases and 5 bases, with 14 bases remaining between them. The CDR3 reads CAWKKAARETQYF. CDR3 nucleotides: TGTGCCTGGAAAAAGGCAGCGCGGGAGACCCAGTACTTC.

Only a few counts were recorded for this clonotype. The chain employs TRBV19 and TRBJ1-5, with 7 bases fitting TRBD1. V shed 1 base and J 8 bases; nucleotides not matched to a gene: 8. This CDR3 region has 15 residues. From germline, CDR1 is LNHDA and CDR2 SQIVND (reference sequence). CDR3 coding DNA: TGTGCCAGTAGTATAGTAACAGGGGATGGGAAGCCCCAGCATTTT. This gives the protein CASSIVTGDGKPQHF.